The 28 T cell receptor beta chains reported below all come from one sample, sequenced in a study of blood T cell repertoires in COVID-19. Profiled with immunoSEQ multiplex PCR; TCRdb holds only in-frame clones, not every one. The sample lists approximately 360,000 clones, around 92% occurring once. The sample comprised peripheral blood. Source of these receptors: a man aged 40-49 years with acute or convalescent COVID-19.

The genes are TRBV5-1 and TRBJ1-1; 7 bases align to TRBD1. The germline CDR1 and CDR2 sequences are SGHRS and YFSETQ. The CDR3 runs 14 residues. After removal of 0 bases from V and 5 bases from J, the junction contained 4 bases not matched to a gene. The CDR3 here is CASSLEGAVTEAFF. In DNA form, the CDR3 reads TGCGCCAGCAGCTTGGAGGGGGCGGTGACTGAAGCTTTCTTT.

The V and J genes are TRBV6-1 and TRBJ2-1; 7 bases map to TRBD1. Germline-derived CDR1 and CDR2 are MNHNS and SASEGT. The ends lost 4 bases at V and 7 bases at J; junction bases unmatched: 13. The CDR3 extends over 16 amino acids. In nucleotides, the CDR3 is TGTGCCAGCAGTGCCTCGACAGGGCCTCCACCAAATGAGCAGTTCTTC. Translation: CASSASTGPPPNEQFF.

V is TRBV18 and J is TRBJ2-5, with 8 positions matching TRBD1. There are 17 residues in the CDR3. V was clipped by 4 bases and J by 1 base; unmatched bases: 11. The germline CDR1 and CDR2 sequences are KGHSH and LQKENI. This CDR3 is CASSLGGRGPSQETQYF. The CDR3 nucleotides read TGTGCCAGCTCACTAGGAGGCAGGGGGCCATCCCAAGAGACCCAGTACTTC.

This clone showed up just once. The germline gene is not matched at one end of the junction; a read error may be the cause. The genes are TRBV4-1 and TRBJ1-4; 12 bases match TRBD1. Germline CDR1 is MGHRA and CDR2 is YSYEKL. This CDR3 contains 12 residues. CDR3 coding DNA: TGCGCCAGCAGCCAGAGCCGGGACAGGGGGCGATTT. Translation: CASSQSRDRGRF.

V gene TRBV5-1 combines with J gene TRBJ1-5; D call uncertain. Trimming cost V 4 bases and J 5 bases, with 10 bases left between them. The CDR3 length is 13 residues. Germline V gene lookup returns CDR1 SGHRS and CDR2 YFSETQ. This chain's CDR3 is CASSLVADQPQHF. The DNA for the CDR3 is TGCGCCAGCAGCCTGGTCGCGGATCAGCCCCAGCATTTT.

The V call is TRBV29-1, the J call TRBJ1-5, with TRBD1 as a possible D gene (6 bases). The CDR3 totals 14 residues. Germline loops: CDR1 SQVTM, CDR2 ANQGSEA. Trimming removed 4 bases from V and 2 bases from J, with 12 bases in between. The CDR3 spells CSVVLAGGNQPQHF. The DNA of the CDR3 is TGCAGCGTTGTGTTGGCAGGGGGCAATCAGCCCCAGCATTTT. Complete variable domain (other parts from reference TRBV29-1 and TRBJ1-5): SAVISQKPSRDICQRGTSLTIQCQVDSQVTMMFWYRQQPGQSLTLIATANQGSEATYESGFVIDKFPISRPNLTFSTLTVSNMSPEDSSIYLCSVVLAGGNQPQHFGDGTRLSIL.

For this clone: The sample carries other DNA sequences with the same CDR3. The rearrangement uses TRBV19 and TRBJ1-1; D remains unclear. The germline gives CDR1 LNHDA, CDR2 SQIVND (reference sequence). V was pared by 3 bases and J by 0 bases, with 5 bases between. This CDR3 has 13 residues. The CDR3 loop is CASSISVNTEAFF. The CDR3 coding sequence is TGTGCCAGTAGTATTTCCGTGAACACTGAAGCTTTCTTT.

J is TRBJ1-2 and V is TRBV21-1. TRBV21-1 is annotated as a pseudogene. The CDR3 consists of 15 residues. The CDR3 coding sequence is TGTGCCAGCAGCAAAGCCCCTCCACTCACCTATGGCTACACCTTC. Translating gives CASSKAPPLTYGYTF.

The rearrangement joins TRBV6-5 to TRBJ1-1; TRBD1 is a possible D gene (6 bases). This CDR3 has 13 amino acids. Looked up from germline, CDR1 is MNHEY and CDR2 is SVGAGI. Trimming took 7 bases from V and 8 from J, leaving 17 bases between them. CDR3 DNA: TGTGCCAGCATTCTCGACAGGCCAGCGGAAGCTTTCTTT. Protein product: CASILDRPAEAFF.

In its sample, this clone was seen a few times. The rearrangement joins TRBV19 to TRBJ1-2; 9 bases are a match to TRBD1. CDR3 length: 15 residues. Germline trimming cut 5 bases from V and 4 bases from J; bases unmatched to any gene: 8. Germline V gene data show CDR1 as LNHDA and CDR2 as SQIVND (reference sequence). CDR3 protein: CASSSTGGLLYGYTF. The CDR3 nucleotides read TGTGCCAGTAGTTCTACAGGGGGCCTACTCTATGGCTACACCTTC.

The chain combines TRBV19 with TRBJ2-4; D might be TRBD1 (6 bases). Germline V gives CDR1 LNHDA, CDR2 SQIVND (reference sequence). The CDR3 spans 17 residues. With 4 bases removed from V and 1 base from J, the gap between germline ends came to 17 bases. This chain's CDR3 is CASSTSRQASAKNIQYF. Here the CDR3 DNA reads TGTGCCAGTAGTACCTCAAGACAGGCGTCGGCCAAAAACATTCAGTACTTC.

The genes are TRBV6-6 and TRBJ1-5; TRBD1 aligns across 7 bases. The trim removed 6 bases at V and 3 bases at J, leaving 8 bases unmatched. The germline V gene encodes CDR1 MNHNY and CDR2 SVGAGI (reference sequence). The CDR3 spans 15 residues. The chain's CDR3 is CASRLGTVVNQPQHF. The CDR3 coding sequence is TGTGCCAGCAGACTTGGGACAGTGGTCAATCAGCCCCAGCATTTT.

The chain couples TRBV6-1 to TRBJ1-3; 7 bases are a match to TRBD1. Trimming at V came to 1 base and at J to 3 bases, leaving 0 bases not matched to a gene. Germline values: CDR1 MNHNS, CDR2 SASEGT. The CDR3 loop spans 14 amino acids. The CDR3: CASSEGTGGNTIYF. CDR3 sequence (DNA): TGTGCCAGCAGTGAAGGGACAGGTGGAAACACCATATATTTT.

V gene TRBV5-1 combines with J gene TRBJ1-1; D is perhaps TRBD1 (6 bases). The germline gives CDR1 SGHRS, CDR2 YFSETQ. The CDR3 covers 16 residues. The germline V and J ends were trimmed by 2 bases and 2 bases, with 16 bases remaining between them. CDR3 nucleotide sequence: TGCGCCAGCAGCTTCAACCTCTTAGGGGGAAACACTGAAGCTTTCTTT. This codes for CASSFNLLGGNTEAFF.

The V gene is TRBV7-9, the J gene TRBJ1-4; D is possibly TRBD1 (6 bases). Germline V gives CDR1 SEHNR, CDR2 FQNEAQ (reference sequence). V was shortened by 5 bases and J by 4 bases, with 14 bases between the two germline ends. CDR3 length: 15 residues. CDR3 sequence (DNA): TGTGCCAGCAGCCTTAAACAGGGTTATAATGAAAAACTGTTTTTT. Translating it yields CASSLKQGYNEKLFF.

This chain connects TRBV28 to TRBJ1-5, with D hard to call. Trimming removed 8 bases from V and 2 bases from J, with 16 bases in between. This CDR3 spans 15 amino acids. The V gene's germline CDR1 is MDHEN and CDR2 SYDVKM. This CDR3 is CASATRGFGNQPQHF. The CDR3 DNA follows: TGTGCCAGCGCGACCCGGGGTTTCGGCAATCAGCCCCAGCATTTT.

V gene TRBV5-1 combines with J gene TRBJ2-5; TRBD2 agrees at 14 bases. CDR3 length equals 16 residues. V gave up 4 bases and J gave up 5 bases; unmatched junction bases: 7. Germline values: CDR1 SGHRS, CDR2 YFSETQ. The CDR3 DNA reads as TGCGCCAGCAGCCCCGGGACTAGCGGGAGTCAGGAGACCCAGTACTTC. This sequence encodes CASSPGTSGSQETQYF.

The genes are TRBV29-1 and TRBJ1-2, with 7 bases matching TRBD1. This CDR3 has 12 residues. J was trimmed by 4 bases and V by 6 bases; bases with no gene match: 5. Germline CDR1 is SQVTM and CDR2 is ANQGSEA. The CDR3 coding sequence is TGCAGCGTAGTGACAGGGACCTATGGCTACACCTTC. As protein: CSVVTGTYGYTF.

A single count supports this clone. The chain couples TRBV19 to TRBJ2-2, with 11 bases matching TRBD1. The germline V gene has CDR1 LNHDA and CDR2 SQIVND (reference sequence). Unmatched junction bases numbered 13, after V lost 4 bases and J lost 3 bases. CDR3 length: 19 residues. The CDR3 DNA reads TGTGCCAGTAGTACCCCCGGGACAGGGGGGTTTTCTCACACCGGGGAGCTGTTTTTT. It translates to CASSTPGTGGFSHTGELFF.

The sample holds one count of this clone. V and J are TRBV21-1 and TRBJ2-2; the D call of TRBD1 is as the table states it, not checked on the DNA. TRBV21-1 has pseudogene status. This CDR3 has 16 amino acids. This chain's CDR3 is CASSNWDRSPDGELFF. CDR3 nucleotides: TGTGCCAGCAGCAACTGGGACAGGAGCCCCGACGGGGAGCTGTTTTTT.

This clone was detected only a few times. At one end the junction does not follow the germline gene, possibly because of a read error. The chain couples TRBV12-3 or TRBV12-4 to TRBJ1-4; 10 nucleotides match TRBD1. The CDR3 extends over 13 amino acids. CDR3 residues: CASSPGTGVSNDF. The CDR3, as DNA: TGTGCCAGCAGCCCCGGGACAGGGGTCTCTAACGATTTT.

The V gene is TRBV27, the J gene TRBJ1-4, with 7 positions matching TRBD1. The CDR3 has 17 residues. V shed 3 bases and J 7 bases; nucleotides not matched to a gene: 14. The germline V gene has CDR1 MNHEY and CDR2 SMNVEV (reference sequence). This chain's CDR3 is CASSFSWDSSFAEKLFF. The CDR3 DNA reads TGTGCCAGCAGTTTCTCTTGGGACAGCTCGTTTGCTGAAAAACTGTTTTTT.

This clone was recorded once. The chain uses TRBV5-1 and TRBJ2-1; 8 nucleotides match TRBD2. The CDR3 is made up of 16 amino acids. The germline gives CDR1 SGHRS, CDR2 YFSETQ. The V and J ends lost 4 bases and 7 bases, in that order; junction bases with no gene match: 13. CDR3: CASSGSPAGVGNEQFF. CDR3 in DNA: TGCGCCAGCAGCGGGTCCCCAGCGGGAGTTGGTAATGAGCAGTTCTTC.

The rearrangement uses TRBV19 and TRBJ2-5; TRBD2 matches at 10 bases. J was trimmed by 4 bases and V by 5 bases; bases with no gene match: 10. CDR1 and CDR2 from the germline V gene are LNHDA and SQIVND (reference sequence). The CDR3 sequence is 16 residues long. CDR3 protein: CASSPRGAGGRETQYF. The CDR3 DNA sequence: TGTGCCAGTAGTCCCCGGGGAGCGGGGGGGCGAGAGACCCAGTACTTC.

The chain has TRBV5-1 and TRBJ1-2; 10 bases line up with TRBD1. The CDR3 loop spans 14 amino acids. Germline lookup yields CDR1 SGHRS and CDR2 YFSETQ. V lost 5 bases to trimming and J lost 3 bases; unmatched junction nucleotides: 4. CDR3 sequence: CASSFDRGHYGYTF. The CDR3, as DNA: TGCGCCAGCAGTTTTGACAGGGGGCACTATGGCTACACCTTC. Full variable domain (remainder filled in from reference TRBV5-1 and TRBJ1-2): KAGVTQTPRYLIKTRGQQVTLSCSPISGHRSVSWYQQTPGQGLQFLFEYFSETQRNKGNFPGRFSGRQFSNSRSEMNVSTLELGDSALYLCASSFDRGHYGYTFGSGTRLTVV.

The genes are TRBV19 and TRBJ1-1, with 10 bases aligning to TRBD1. Germline lookup yields CDR1 LNHDA and CDR2 SQIVND (reference sequence). The V and J ends lost 2 bases and 2 bases, in that order; junction bases with no gene match: 11. This CDR3 is built from 18 residues. The CDR3 DNA reads as TGTGCCAGTAGTATACTACCGGGACAGGGGAGCACAAACACTGAAGCTTTCTTT. Its protein product is CASSILPGQGSTNTEAFF.

The V and J genes are TRBV11-3 and TRBJ1-4; D perhaps matches TRBD1 (5 bases). The germline CDR1 and CDR2 sequences are SGHNT and YENEEA. The germline V and J ends were trimmed by 1 base and 0 bases, with 12 bases remaining between them. The CDR3 extends over 17 amino acids. CDR3 region: CASSLVSEGATNEKLFF. The CDR3 DNA follows: TGTGCCAGCAGCTTAGTATCTGAAGGGGCAACTAATGAAAAACTGTTTTTT.

The V and J genes are TRBV5-4 and TRBJ2-7; D is possibly TRBD2 (7 bases). The CDR3 is 15 amino acids. V was trimmed by 3 bases and J by 0 bases, leaving 13 bases between them. Looked up from germline, CDR1 is SGHNT and CDR2 is YYREEE (reference sequence). CDR3 sequence: CASSYGGQISYEQYF. CDR3 nucleotides: TGTGCCAGCAGCTACGGGGGGCAGATCTCCTACGAGCAGTACTTC.